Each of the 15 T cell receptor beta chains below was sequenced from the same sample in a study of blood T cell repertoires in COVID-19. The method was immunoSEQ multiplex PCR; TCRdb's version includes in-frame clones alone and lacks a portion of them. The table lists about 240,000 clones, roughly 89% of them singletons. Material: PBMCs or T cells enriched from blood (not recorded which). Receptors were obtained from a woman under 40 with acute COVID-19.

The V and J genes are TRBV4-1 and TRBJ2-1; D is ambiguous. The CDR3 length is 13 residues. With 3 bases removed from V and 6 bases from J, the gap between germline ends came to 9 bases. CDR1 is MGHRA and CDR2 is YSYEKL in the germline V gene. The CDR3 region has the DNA TGCGCCAGCAGCCAGGGCCAACTCAATGAGCAGTTCTTC. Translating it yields CASSQGQLNEQFF.

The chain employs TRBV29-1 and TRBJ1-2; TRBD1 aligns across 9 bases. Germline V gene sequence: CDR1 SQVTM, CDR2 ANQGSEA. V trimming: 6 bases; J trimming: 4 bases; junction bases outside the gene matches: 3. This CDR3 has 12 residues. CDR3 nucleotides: TGCAGCGTGTCGGGACAGGGCTATGGCTACACCTTC. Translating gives CSVSGQGYGYTF. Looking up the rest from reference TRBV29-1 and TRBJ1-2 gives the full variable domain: SAVISQKPSRDICQRGTSLTIQCQVDSQVTMMFWYRQQPGQSLTLIATANQGSEATYESGFVIDKFPISRPNLTFSTLTVSNMSPEDSSIYLCSVSGQGYGYTFGSGTRLTVV.

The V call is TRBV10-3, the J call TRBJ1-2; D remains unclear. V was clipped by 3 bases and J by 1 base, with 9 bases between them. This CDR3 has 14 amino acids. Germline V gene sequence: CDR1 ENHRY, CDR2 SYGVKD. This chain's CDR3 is CAISEPGRNYGYTF. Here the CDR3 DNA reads TGTGCCATCAGTGAACCAGGCCGTAACTATGGCTACACCTTC.

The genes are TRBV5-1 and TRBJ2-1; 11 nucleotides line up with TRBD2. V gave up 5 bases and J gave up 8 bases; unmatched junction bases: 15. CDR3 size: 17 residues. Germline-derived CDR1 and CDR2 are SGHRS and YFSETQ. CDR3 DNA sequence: TGCGCCAGCAGAGCGAGAGCTAGCGGGGGGAAGTGGTATGAGCAGTTCTTC. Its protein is CASRARASGGKWYEQFF.

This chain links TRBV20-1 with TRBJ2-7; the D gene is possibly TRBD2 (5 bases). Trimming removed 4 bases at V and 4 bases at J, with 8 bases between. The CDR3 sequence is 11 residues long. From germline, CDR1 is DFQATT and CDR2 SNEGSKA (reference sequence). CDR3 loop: CSATPGYEQYF. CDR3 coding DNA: TGCAGTGCTACCCCGGGATACGAGCAGTACTTC.

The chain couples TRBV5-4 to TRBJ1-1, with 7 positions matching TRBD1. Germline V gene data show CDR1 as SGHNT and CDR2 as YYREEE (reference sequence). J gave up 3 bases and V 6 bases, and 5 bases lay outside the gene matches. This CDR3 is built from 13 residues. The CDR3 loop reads CASTRDSHTEAFF. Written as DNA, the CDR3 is TGTGCCAGCACCCGGGACAGCCACACTGAAGCTTTCTTT.

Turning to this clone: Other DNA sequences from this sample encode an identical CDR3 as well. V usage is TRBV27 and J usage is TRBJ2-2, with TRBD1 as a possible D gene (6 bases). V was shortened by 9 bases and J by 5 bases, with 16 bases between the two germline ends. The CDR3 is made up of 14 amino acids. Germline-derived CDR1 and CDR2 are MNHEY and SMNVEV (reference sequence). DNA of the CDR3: TGTGCCAGTTCGACAGGACTGTATACCGGGGAGCTGTTTTTT. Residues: CASSTGLYTGELFF.

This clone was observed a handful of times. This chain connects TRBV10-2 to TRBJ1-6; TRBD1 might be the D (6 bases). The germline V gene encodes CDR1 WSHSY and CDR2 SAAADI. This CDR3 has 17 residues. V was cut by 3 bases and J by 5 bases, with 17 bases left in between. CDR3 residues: CASSDAQGISNNSPLHF. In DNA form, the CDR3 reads TGCGCCAGCAGTGATGCGCAGGGGATATCTAATAATTCACCCCTCCACTTT.

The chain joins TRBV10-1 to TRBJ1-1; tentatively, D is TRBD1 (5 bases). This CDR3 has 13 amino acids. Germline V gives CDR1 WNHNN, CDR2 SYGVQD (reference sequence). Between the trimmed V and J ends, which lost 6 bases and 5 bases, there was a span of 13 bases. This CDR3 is CASSVTAGTEAFF. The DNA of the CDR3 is TGCGCCAGCAGCGTGACAGCGGGGACTGAAGCTTTCTTT.

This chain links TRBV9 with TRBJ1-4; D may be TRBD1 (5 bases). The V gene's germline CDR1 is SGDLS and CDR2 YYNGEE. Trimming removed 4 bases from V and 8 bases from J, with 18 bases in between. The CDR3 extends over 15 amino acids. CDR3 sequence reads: CASSPGILEGEKLFF. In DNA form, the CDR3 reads TGTGCCAGCAGCCCGGGAATTCTGGAGGGGGAAAAACTGTTTTTT.

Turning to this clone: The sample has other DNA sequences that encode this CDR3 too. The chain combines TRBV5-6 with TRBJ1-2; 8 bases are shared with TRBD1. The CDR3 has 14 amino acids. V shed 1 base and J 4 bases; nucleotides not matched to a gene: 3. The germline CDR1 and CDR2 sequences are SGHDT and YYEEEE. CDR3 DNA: TGTGCCAGCAGCTTGCCAGGGGGCGGCTATGGCTACACCTTC. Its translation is CASSLPGGGYGYTF.

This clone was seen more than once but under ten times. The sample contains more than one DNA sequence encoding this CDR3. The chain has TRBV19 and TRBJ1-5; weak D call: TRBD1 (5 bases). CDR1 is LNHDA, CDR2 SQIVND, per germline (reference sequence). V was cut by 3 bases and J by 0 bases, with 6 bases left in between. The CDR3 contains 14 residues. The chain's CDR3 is CASSIRDSNQPQHF. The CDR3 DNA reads TGTGCCAGTAGTATCAGGGATAGCAATCAGCCCCAGCATTTT. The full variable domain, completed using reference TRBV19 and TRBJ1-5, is DGGITQSPKYLFRKEGQNVTLSCEQNLNHDAMYWYRQDPGQGLRLIYYSQIVNDFQKGDIAEGYSVSREKKESFPLTVTSAQKNPTAFYLCASSIRDSNQPQHFGDGTRLSIL.

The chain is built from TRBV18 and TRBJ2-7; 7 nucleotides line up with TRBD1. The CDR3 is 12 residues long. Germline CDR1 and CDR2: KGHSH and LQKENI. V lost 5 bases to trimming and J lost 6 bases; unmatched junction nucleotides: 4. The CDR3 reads CASSTDRSEQYF. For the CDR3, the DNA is TGTGCCAGCTCAACGGACAGGAGCGAGCAGTACTTC.

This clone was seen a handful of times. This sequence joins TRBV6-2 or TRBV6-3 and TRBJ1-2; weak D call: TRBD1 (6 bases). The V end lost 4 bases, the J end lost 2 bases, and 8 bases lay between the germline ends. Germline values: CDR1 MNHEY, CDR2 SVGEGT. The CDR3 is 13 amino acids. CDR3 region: CASSSGQNYGYTF. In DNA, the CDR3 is TGTGCCAGCAGTTCCGGACAGAACTATGGCTACACCTTC.

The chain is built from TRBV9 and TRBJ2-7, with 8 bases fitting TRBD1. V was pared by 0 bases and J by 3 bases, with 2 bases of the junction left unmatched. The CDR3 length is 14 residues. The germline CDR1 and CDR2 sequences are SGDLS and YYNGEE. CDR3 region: CASSVAGQGYEQYF. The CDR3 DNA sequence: TGTGCCAGCAGCGTAGCTGGACAGGGCTACGAGCAGTACTTC.